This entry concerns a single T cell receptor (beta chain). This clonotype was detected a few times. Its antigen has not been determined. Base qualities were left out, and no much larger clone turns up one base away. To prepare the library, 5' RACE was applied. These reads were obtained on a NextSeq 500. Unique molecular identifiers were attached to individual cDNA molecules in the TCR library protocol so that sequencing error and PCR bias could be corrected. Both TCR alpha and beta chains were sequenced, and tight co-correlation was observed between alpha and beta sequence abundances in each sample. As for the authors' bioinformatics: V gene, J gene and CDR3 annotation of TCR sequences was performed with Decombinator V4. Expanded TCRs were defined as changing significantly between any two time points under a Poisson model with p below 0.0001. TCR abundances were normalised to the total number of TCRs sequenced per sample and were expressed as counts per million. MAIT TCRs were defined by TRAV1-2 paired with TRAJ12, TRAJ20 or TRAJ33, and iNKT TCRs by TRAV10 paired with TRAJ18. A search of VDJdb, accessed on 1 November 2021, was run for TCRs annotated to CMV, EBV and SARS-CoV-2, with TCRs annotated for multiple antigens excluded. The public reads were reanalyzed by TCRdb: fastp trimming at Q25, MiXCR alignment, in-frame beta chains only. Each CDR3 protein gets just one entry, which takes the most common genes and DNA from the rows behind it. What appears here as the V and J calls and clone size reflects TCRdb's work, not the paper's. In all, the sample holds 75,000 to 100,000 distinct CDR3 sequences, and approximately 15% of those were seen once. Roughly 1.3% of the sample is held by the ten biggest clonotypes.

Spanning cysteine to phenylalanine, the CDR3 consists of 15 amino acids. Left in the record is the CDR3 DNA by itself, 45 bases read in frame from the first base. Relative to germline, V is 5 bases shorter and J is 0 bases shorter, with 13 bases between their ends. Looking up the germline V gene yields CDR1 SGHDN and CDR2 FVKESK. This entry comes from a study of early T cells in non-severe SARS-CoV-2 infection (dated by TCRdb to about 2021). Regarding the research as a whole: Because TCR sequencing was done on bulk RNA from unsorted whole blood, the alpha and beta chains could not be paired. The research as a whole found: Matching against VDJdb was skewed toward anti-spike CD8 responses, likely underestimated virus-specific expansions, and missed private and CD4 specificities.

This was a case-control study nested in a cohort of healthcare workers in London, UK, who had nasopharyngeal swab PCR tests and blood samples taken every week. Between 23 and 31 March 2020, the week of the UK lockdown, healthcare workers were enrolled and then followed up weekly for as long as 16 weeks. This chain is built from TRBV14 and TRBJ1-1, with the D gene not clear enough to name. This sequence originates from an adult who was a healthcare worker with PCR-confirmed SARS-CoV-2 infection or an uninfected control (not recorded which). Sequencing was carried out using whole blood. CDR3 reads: CASSSPRILNTEAFF. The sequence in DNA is TGTGCCAGCAGCTCCCCAAGAATATTGAACACTGAAGCTTTCTTT.